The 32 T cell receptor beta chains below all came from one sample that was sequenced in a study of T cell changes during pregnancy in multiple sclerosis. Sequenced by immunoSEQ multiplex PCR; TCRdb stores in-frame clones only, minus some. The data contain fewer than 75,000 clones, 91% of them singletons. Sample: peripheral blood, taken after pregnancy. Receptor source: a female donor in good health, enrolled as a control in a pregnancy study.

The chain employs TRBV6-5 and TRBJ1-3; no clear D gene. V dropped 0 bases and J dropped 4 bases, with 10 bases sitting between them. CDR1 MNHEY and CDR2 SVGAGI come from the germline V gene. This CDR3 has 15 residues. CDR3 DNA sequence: TGTGCCAGCAGTTACTCAAGCGGTCGCGGAAACACCATATATTTT. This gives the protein CASSYSSGRGNTIYF.

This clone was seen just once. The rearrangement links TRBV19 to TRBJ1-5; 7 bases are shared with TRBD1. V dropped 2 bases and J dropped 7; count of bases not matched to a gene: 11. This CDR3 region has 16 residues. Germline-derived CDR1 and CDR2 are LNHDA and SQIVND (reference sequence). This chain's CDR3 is CASSIRGTEREQPQHF. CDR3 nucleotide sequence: TGTGCCAGTAGTATAAGGGGGACAGAACGGGAACAGCCCCAGCATTTT. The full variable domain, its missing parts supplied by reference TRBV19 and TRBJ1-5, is DGGITQSPKYLFRKEGQNVTLSCEQNLNHDAMYWYRQDPGQGLRLIYYSQIVNDFQKGDIAEGYSVSREKKESFPLTVTSAQKNPTAFYLCASSIRGTEREQPQHFGDGTRLSIL.

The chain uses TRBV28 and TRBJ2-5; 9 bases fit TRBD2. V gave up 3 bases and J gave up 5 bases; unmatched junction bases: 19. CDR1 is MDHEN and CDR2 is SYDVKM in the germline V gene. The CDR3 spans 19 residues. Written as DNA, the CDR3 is TGTGCCAGCAGTTTGTGGATGACTAGCGGAGACCCTCTCGGGGAGACCCAGTACTTC. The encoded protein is CASSLWMTSGDPLGETQYF. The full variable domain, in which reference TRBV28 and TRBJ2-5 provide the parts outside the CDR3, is DVKVTQSSRYLVKRTGEKVFLECVQDMDHENMFWYRQDPGLGLRLIYFSYDVKMKEKGDIPEGYSVSREKKERFSLILESASTNQTSMYLCASSLWMTSGDPLGETQYFGPGTRLLVL.

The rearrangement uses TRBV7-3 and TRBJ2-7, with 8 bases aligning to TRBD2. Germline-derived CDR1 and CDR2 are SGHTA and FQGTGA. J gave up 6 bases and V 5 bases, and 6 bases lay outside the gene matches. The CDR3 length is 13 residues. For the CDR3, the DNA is TGTGCCAGCAGCCTAAGCGGGAGATCCGAGCAGTACTTC. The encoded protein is CASSLSGRSEQYF.

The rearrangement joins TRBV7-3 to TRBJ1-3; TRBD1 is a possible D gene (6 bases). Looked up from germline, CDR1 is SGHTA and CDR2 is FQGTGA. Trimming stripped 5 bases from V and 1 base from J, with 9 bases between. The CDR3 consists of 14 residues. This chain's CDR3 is CASSRTVSGNTIYF. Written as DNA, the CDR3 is TGTGCCAGCAGCCGGACAGTTTCTGGAAACACCATATATTTT.

This CDR3 reads CASSPSPGQGNDGYTF. In DNA form, the CDR3 reads TGTGCCAGCAGCCCCAGCCCGGGACAGGGAAACGATGGCTACACCTTC. This chain uses TRBV7-3 with TRBJ1-2, with 9 bases matching TRBD1. After removal of 5 bases from V and 6 bases from J, the junction contained 13 bases not matched to a gene. This CDR3 is built from 16 residues. Germline V gene lookup returns CDR1 SGHTA and CDR2 FQGTGA.

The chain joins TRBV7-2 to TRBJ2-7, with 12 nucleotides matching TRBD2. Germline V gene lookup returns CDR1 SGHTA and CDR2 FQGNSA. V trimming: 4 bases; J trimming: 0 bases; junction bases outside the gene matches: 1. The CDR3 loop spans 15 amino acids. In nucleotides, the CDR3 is TGTGCCAGCAGCTGGACTAGCGGGGACTCCTACGAGCAGTACTTC. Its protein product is CASSWTSGDSYEQYF.

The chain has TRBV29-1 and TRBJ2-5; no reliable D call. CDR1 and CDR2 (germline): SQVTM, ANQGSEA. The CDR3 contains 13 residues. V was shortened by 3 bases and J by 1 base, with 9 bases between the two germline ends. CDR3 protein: CSVEGGVQETQYF. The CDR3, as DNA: TGCAGCGTTGAGGGTGGAGTCCAAGAGACCCAGTACTTC.

CDR3 DNA sequence: TGTGCCAGCAGCGACACAGGGTATTCTAATGAAAAACTGTTTTTT. Protein: CASSDTGYSNEKLFF. V usage is TRBV5-6 and J usage is TRBJ1-4; TRBD1 might be the D (6 bases). Trimming pared 4 bases from V and 3 bases from J, leaving 13 bases between. The CDR3 is 15 residues long. In germline, CDR1 is SGHDT, CDR2 YYEEEE. The full variable domain, with the rest looked up from reference TRBV5-6 and TRBJ1-4, is DAGVTQSPTHLIKTRGQQVTLRCSPKSGHDTVSWYQQALGQGPQFIFQYYEEEERQRGNFPDRFSGHQFPNYSSELNVNALLLGDSALYLCASSDTGYSNEKLFFGSGTQLSVL.

The CDR3 loop is CASSLGQNTGELFF. The CDR3 DNA follows: TGTGCCAGCAGCTTGGGACAGAACACCGGGGAGCTGTTTTTT. This chain joins TRBV5-4 and TRBJ2-2; no definite D call. From germline, CDR1 is SGHNT and CDR2 YYREEE (reference sequence). The V gene lost 0 bases and the J gene lost 1 base, with 4 bases spanning the gap. The CDR3 is made up of 14 amino acids.

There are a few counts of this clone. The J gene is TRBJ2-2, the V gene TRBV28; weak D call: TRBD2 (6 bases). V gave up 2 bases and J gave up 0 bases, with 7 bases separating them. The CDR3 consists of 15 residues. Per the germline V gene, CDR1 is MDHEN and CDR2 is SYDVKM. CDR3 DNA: TGTGCCAGCAGTTTAAAGCGGGCGAACACCGGGGAGCTGTTTTTT. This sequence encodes CASSLKRANTGELFF.

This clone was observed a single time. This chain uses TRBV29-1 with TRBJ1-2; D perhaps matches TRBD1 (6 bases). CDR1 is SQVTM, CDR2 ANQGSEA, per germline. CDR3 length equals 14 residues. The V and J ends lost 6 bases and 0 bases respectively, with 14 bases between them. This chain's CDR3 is CSVQGQLANYGYTF. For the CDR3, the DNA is TGCAGCGTCCAAGGACAGCTAGCTAACTATGGCTACACCTTC.

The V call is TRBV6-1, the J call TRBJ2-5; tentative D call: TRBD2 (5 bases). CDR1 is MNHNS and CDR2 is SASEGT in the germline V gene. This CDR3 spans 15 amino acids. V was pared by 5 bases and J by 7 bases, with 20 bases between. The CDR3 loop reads CASSFVGGERLTQYF. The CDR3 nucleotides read TGTGCCAGCAGTTTTGTAGGTGGGGAGCGGTTGACCCAGTACTTC.

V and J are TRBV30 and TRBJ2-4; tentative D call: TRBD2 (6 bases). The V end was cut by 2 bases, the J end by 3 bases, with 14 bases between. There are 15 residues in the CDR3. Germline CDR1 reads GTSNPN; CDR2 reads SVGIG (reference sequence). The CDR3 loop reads CAWSPLEEGKNIQYF. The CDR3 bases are TGTGCCTGGAGTCCACTTGAGGAGGGCAAAAACATTCAGTACTTC.

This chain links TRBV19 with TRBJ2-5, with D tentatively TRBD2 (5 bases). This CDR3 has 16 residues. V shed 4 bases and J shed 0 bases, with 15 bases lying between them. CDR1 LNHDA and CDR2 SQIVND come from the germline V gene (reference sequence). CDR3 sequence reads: CASSSDSDSYQETQYF. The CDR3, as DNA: TGTGCCAGTAGTAGCGACTCGGACTCGTACCAAGAGACCCAGTACTTC.

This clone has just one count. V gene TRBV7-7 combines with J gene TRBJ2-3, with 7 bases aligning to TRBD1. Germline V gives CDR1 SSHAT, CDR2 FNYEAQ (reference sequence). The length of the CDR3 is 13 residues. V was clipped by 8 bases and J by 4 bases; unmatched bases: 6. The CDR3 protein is CASGEGGADTQYF. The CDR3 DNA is TGTGCCAGCGGCGAAGGGGGCGCAGATACGCAGTATTTT.

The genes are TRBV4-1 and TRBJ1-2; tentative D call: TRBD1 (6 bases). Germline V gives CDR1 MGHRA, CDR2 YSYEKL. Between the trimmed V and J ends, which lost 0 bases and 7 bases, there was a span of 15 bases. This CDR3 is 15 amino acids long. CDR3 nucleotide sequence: TGCGCCAGCAGCCAAGATCCCGACAGGAAGGCTGGCTACACCTTC. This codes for CASSQDPDRKAGYTF.

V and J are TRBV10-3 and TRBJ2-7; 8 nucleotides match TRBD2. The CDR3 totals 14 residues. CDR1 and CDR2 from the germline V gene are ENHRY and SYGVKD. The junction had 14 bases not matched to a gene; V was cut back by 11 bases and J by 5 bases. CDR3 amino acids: CAHGIRAGAHEQYF. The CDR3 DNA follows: TGTGCCCACGGGATTCGAGCGGGAGCCCACGAGCAGTACTTC.

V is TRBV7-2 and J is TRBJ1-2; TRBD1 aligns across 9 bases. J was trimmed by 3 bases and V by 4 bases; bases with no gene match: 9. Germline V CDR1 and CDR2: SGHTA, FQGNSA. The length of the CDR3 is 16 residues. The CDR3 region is CASSSGTGYPYYGYTF. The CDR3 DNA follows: TGTGCCAGCAGCTCCGGGACAGGGTACCCTTACTATGGCTACACCTTC.

CDR3 residues: CATTSGRANEQFF. The CDR3 DNA is TGTGCCACCACTAGCGGGAGGGCCAATGAGCAGTTCTTC. The chain carries TRBV6-1 and TRBJ2-1, with TRBD2 matching 13 bases. The germline V gene has CDR1 MNHNS and CDR2 SASEGT. V shed 10 bases, J shed 6 bases, and the junction held 3 bases outside the gene matches. The CDR3 sequence is 13 residues long.

This CDR3 is CASRRQGGDEQYF. DNA of the CDR3: TGTGCCAGCAGGCGACAGGGGGGAGACGAGCAGTACTTC. The chain couples TRBV6-5 to TRBJ2-7, with TRBD1 matching 9 bases. Germline V CDR1 and CDR2: MNHEY, SVGAGI. The CDR3 is 13 residues long. V shed 6 bases and J 5 bases; nucleotides not matched to a gene: 5.

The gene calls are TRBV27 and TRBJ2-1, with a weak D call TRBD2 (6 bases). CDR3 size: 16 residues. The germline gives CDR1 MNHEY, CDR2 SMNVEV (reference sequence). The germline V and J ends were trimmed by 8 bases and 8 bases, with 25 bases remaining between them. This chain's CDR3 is CASGYSPAGLADEQFF. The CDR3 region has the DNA TGTGCCAGCGGATACTCTCCAGCGGGTCTGGCGGATGAGCAGTTCTTC.

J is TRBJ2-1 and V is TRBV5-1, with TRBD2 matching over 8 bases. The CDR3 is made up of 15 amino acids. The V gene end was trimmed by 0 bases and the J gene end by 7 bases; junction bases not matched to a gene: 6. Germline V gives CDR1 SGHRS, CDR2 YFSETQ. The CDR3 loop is CASSLGAGENNEQFF. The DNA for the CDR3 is TGCGCCAGCAGCTTGGGAGCGGGAGAAAATAATGAGCAGTTCTTC. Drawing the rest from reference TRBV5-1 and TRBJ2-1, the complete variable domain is KAGVTQTPRYLIKTRGQQVTLSCSPISGHRSVSWYQQTPGQGLQFLFEYFSETQRNKGNFPGRFSGRQFSNSRSEMNVSTLELGDSALYLCASSLGAGENNEQFFGPGTRLTVL.

The CDR3 DNA sequence: TGTGCCAGCAGCTTCGCCCCGGGACAGGGGCCTGGCTACACCTTC. The encoded protein is CASSFAPGQGPGYTF. The chain combines TRBV5-4 with TRBJ1-2, with 10 nucleotides matching TRBD1. Trimming took 2 bases from V and 7 from J; bases not matched to a gene: 8. Germline V lookup: CDR1 SGHNT, CDR2 YYREEE (reference sequence). The length of the CDR3 is 15 residues.

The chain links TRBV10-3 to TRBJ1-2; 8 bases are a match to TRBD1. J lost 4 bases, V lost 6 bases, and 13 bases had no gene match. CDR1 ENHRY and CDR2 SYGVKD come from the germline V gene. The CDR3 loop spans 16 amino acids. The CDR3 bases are TGTGCCATCAGATCGACAGGGGAGAGAATCGGCTATGGCTACACCTTC. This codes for CAIRSTGERIGYGYTF.

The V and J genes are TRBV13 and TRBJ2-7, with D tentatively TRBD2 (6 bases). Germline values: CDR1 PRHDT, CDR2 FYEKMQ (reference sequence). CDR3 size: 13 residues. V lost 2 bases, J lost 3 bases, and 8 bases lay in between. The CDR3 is CASSLMGLYEQYF. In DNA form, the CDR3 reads TGTGCCAGCAGCTTAATGGGACTCTACGAGCAGTACTTC.

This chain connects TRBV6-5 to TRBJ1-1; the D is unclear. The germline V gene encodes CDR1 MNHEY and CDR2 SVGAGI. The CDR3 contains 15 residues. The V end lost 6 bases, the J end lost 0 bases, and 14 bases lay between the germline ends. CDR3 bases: TGTGCCAGCAGCGAACTTGGTTTCATGAACACTGAAGCTTTCTTT. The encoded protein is CASSELGFMNTEAFF.

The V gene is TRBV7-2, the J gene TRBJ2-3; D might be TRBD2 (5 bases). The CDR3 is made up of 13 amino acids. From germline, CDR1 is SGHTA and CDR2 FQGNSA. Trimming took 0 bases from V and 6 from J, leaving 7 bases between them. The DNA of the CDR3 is TGTGCCAGCAGCTTAGCGCCGGGGGATACGCAGTATTTT. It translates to CASSLAPGDTQYF.

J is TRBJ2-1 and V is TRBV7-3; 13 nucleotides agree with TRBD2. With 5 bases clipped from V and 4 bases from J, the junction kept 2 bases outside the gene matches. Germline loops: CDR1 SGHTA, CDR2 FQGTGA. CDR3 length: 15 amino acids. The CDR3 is CASSLLAGGYNEQFF. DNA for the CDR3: TGTGCCAGCAGCCTACTAGCGGGGGGGTACAATGAGCAGTTCTTC. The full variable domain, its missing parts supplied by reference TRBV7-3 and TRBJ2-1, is GAGVSQTPSNKVTEKGKYVELRCDPISGHTALYWYRQSLGQGPEFLIYFQGTGAADDSGLPNDRFFAVRPEGSVSTLKIQRTERGDSAVYLCASSLLAGGYNEQFFGPGTRLTVL.

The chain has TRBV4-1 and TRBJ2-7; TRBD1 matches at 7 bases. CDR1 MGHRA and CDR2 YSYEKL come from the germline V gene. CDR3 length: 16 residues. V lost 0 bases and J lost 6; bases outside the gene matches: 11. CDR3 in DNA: TGCGCCAGCAGCCAAGAAGAGGGGACAGTCAGAATCGAGCAGTACTTC. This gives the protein CASSQEEGTVRIEQYF.

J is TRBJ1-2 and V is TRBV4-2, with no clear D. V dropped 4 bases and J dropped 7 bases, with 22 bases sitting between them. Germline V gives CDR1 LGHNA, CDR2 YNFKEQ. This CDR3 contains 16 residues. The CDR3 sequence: CASSPLGVAGVPGYTF. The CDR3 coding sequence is TGTGCCAGCAGCCCCCTCGGGGTGGCCGGGGTGCCTGGCTACACCTTC.

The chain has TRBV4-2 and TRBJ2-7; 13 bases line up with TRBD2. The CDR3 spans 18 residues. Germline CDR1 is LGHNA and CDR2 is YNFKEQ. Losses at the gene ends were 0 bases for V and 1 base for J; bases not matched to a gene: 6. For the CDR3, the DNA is TGTGCCAGCAGCCAAGAAGTAGGGACTAGCGGGACTTCCTACGAGCAGTACTTC. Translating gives CASSQEVGTSGTSYEQYF.